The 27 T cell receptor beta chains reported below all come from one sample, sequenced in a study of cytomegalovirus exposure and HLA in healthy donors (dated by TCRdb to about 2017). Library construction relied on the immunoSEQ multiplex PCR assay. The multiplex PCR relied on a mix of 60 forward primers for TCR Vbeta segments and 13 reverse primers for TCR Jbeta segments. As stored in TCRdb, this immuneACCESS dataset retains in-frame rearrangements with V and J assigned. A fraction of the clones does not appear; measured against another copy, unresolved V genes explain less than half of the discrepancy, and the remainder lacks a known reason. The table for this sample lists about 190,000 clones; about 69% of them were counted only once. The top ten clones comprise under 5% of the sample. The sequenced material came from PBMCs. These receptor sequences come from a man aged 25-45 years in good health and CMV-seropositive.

In nucleotides, the CDR3 is TGTGCCAGTAGTATTACTAAAAACTCCTACGAGCAGTACTTC. Translation gives CASSITKNSYEQYF. The genes are TRBV19 and TRBJ2-7, with D unclear. V gave up 3 bases and J gave up 0 bases, with 9 bases separating them. This CDR3 region has 14 residues. Germline V lookup: CDR1 LNHDA, CDR2 SQIVND (reference sequence).

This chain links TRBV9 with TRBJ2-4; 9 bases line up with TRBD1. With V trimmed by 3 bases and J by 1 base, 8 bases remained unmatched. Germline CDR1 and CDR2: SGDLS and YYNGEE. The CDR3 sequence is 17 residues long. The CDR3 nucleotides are TGTGCCAGCAGCGCGCGGGGAGGGACAGGGGCCAAAAACATTCAGTACTTC. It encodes CASSARGGTGAKNIQYF.

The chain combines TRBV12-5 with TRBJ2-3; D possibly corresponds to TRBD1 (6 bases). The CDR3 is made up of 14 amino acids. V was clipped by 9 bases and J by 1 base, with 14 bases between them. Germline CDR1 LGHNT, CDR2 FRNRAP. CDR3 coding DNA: TGTGCTAGCAAACAGGGAATCGGCACAGATACGCAGTATTTT. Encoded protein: CASKQGIGTDTQYF. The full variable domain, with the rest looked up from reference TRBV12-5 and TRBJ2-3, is DARVTQTPRHKVTEMGQEVTMRCQPILGHNTVFWYRQTMMQGLELLAYFRNRAPLDDSGMPKDRFSAEMPDATLATLKIQPSEPRDSAVYFCASKQGIGTDTQYFGPGTRLTVL.

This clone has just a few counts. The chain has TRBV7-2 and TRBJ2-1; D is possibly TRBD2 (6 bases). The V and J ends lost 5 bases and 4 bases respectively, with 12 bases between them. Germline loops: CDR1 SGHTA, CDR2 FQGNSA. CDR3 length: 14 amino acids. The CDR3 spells CASSPSGFYNEQFF. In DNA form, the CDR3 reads TGTGCCAGCAGCCCCAGCGGGTTTTACAATGAGCAGTTCTTC.

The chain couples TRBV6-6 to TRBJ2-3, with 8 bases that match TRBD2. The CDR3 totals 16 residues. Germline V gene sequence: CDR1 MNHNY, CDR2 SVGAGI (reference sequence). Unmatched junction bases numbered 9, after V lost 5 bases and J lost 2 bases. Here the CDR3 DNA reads TGTGCCAGCAGTGCCGGGGGGGGGTTTCCCACAGATACGCAGTATTTT. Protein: CASSAGGGFPTDTQYF.

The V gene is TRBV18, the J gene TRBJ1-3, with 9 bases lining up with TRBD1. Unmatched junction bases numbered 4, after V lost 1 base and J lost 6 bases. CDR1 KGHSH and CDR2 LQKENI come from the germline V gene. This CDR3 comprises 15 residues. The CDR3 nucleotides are TGTGCCAGCTCACCACTGGGACAGGGCCAAAACACCATATATTTT. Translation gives CASSPLGQGQNTIYF.

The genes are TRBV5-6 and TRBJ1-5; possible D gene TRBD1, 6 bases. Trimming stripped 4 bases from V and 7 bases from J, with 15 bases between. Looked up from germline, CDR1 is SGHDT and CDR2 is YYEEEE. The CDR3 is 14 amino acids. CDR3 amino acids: CASSRGGEVQPQHF. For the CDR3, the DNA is TGTGCCAGCAGCCGAGGGGGGGAGGTCCAGCCCCAGCATTTT.

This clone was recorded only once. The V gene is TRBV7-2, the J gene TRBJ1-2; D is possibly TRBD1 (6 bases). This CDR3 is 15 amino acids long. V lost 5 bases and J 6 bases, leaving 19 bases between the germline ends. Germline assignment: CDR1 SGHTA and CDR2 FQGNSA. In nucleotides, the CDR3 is TGTGCCAGCAGCGACAGAACAGGGAGAGGGGATGGCTACACCTTC. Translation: CASSDRTGRGDGYTF.

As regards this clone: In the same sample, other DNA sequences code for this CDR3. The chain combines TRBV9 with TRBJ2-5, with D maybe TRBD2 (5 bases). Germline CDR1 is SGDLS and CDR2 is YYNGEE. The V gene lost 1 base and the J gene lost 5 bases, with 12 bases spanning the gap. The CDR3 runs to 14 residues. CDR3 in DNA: TGTGCCAGCAGCGTAAGGCTAGCCGGCGAGACCCAGTACTTC. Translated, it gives CASSVRLAGETQYF.

The CDR3 is CASSGSRWSLEAFF. CDR3 nucleotide sequence: TGTGCCAGCAGCGGGAGCAGGTGGTCCCTTGAAGCTTTCTTT. The chain has TRBV7-2 and TRBJ1-1; D gene ambiguous. The CDR3 has 14 residues. Trimming took off 5 bases at V and 7 bases at J, with 17 bases between the two ends. The germline V gene encodes CDR1 SGHTA and CDR2 FQGNSA.

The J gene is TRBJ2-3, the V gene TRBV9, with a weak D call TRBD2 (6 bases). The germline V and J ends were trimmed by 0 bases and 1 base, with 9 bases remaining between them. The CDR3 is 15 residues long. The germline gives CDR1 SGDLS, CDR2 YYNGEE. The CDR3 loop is CASSVVGGGTDTQYF. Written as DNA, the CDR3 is TGTGCCAGCAGCGTAGTAGGAGGGGGCACAGATACGCAGTATTTT.

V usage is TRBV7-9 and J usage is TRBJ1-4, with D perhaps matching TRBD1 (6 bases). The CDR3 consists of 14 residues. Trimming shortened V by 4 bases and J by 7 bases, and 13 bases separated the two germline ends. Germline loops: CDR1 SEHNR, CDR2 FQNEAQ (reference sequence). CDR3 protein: CASSSTGPSEKLFF. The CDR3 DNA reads TGTGCCAGCAGCTCAACAGGGCCGAGTGAAAAACTGTTTTTT.

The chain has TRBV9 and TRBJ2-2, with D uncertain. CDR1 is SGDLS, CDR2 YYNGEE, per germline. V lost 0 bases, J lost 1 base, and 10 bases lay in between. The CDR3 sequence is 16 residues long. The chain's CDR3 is CASSVEAVQNTGELFF. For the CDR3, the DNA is TGTGCCAGCAGCGTAGAGGCGGTCCAGAACACCGGGGAGCTGTTTTTT.

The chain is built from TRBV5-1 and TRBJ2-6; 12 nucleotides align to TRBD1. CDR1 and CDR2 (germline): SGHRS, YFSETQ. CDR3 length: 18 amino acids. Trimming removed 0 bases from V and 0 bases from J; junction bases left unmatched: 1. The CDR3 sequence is CASSLVGQGASGANVLTF. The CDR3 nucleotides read TGCGCCAGCAGCTTGGTGGGACAGGGGGCCTCTGGGGCCAACGTCCTGACTTTC. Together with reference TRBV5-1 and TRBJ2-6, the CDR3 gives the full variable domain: KAGVTQTPRYLIKTRGQQVTLSCSPISGHRSVSWYQQTPGQGLQFLFEYFSETQRNKGNFPGRFSGRQFSNSRSEMNVSTLELGDSALYLCASSLVGQGASGANVLTFGAGSRLTVL.

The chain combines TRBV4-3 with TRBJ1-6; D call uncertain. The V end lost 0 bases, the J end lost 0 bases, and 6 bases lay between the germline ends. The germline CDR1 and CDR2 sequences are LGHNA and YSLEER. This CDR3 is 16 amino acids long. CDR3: CASSQDGGSYNSPLHF. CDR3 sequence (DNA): TGCGCCAGCAGCCAAGATGGAGGCTCCTATAATTCACCCCTCCACTTT.

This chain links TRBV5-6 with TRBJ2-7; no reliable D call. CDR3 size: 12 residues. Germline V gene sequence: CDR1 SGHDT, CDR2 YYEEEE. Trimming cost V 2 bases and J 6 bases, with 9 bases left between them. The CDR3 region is CASSFRIREQYF. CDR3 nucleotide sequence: TGTGCCAGCAGCTTCAGGATCCGCGAGCAGTACTTC.

CDR3: CASSLVAGAGETQYF. CDR3 sequence (DNA): TGTGCCAGCAGCTTAGTAGCGGGGGCCGGAGAGACCCAGTACTTC. This chain joins TRBV7-9 and TRBJ2-5; 9 nucleotides match TRBD2. Losses at the gene ends were 1 base for V and 4 bases for J; bases not matched to a gene: 4. The CDR3 totals 15 residues. From germline, CDR1 is SEHNR and CDR2 FQNEAQ (reference sequence).

The DNA of the CDR3 is TGTGCCAGCAGTCCACAAATTTCCAATGAGCAGTTCTTC. It yields the protein CASSPQISNEQFF. This chain joins TRBV6-6 and TRBJ2-1; the D is unclear. The CDR3 consists of 13 residues. Germline loops: CDR1 MNHNY, CDR2 SVGAGI (reference sequence). V dropped 5 bases and J dropped 6 bases, with 11 bases sitting between them.

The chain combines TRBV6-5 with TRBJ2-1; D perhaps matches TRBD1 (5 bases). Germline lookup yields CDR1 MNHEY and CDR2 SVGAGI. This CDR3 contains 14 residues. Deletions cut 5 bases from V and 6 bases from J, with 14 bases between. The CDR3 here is CASSPPGSSNEQFF. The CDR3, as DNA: TGTGCCAGCAGTCCCCCAGGGTCGAGCAATGAGCAGTTCTTC.

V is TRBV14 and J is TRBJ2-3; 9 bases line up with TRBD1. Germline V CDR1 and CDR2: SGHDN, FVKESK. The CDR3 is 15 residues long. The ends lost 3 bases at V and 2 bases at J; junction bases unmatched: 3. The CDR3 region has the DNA TGTGCCAGCAGCCACAGGACAGGGGTCACAGATACGCAGTATTTT. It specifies CASSHRTGVTDTQYF. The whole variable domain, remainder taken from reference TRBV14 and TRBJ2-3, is EAGVTQFPSHSVIEKGQTVTLRCDPISGHDNLYWYRRVMGKEIKFLLHFVKESKQDESGMPNNRFLAERTGGTYSTLKVQPAELEDSGVYFCASSHRTGVTDTQYFGPGTRLTVL.

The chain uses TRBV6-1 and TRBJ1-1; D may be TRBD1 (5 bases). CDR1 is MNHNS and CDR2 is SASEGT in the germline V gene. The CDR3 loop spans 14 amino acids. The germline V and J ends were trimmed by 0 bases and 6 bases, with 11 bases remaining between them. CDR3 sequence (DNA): TGTGCCAGCAGTGAAGCGCAGGAGACAGCTGAAGCTTTCTTT. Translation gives CASSEAQETAEAFF.

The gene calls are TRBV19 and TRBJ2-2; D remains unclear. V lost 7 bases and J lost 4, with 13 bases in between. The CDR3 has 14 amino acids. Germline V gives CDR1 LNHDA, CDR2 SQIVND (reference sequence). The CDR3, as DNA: TGTGCCAGTAACCATGGGCGTACCACCGGGGAGCTGTTTTTT. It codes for CASNHGRTTGELFF.

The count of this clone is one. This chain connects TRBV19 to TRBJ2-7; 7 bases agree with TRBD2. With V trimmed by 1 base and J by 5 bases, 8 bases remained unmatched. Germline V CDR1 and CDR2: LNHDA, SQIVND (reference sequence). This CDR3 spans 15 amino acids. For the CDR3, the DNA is TGTGCCAGTAGTATAGCGGGCCGGGGGGTCCACGAGCAGTACTTC. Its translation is CASSIAGRGVHEQYF.

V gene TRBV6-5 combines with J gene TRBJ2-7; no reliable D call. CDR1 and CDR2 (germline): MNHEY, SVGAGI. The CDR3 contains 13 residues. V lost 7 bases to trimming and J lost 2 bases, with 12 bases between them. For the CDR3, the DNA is TGTGCCAGCACTGCATCCCCTACCTACGAGCAGTACTTC. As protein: CASTASPTYEQYF.

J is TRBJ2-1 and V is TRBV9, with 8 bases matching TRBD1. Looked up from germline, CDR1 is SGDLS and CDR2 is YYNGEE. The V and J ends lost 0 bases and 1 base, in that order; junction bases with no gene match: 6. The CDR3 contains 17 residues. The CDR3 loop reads CASSVGVTGVSYNEQFF. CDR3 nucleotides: TGTGCCAGCAGCGTAGGCGTGACAGGGGTATCCTACAATGAGCAGTTCTTC.

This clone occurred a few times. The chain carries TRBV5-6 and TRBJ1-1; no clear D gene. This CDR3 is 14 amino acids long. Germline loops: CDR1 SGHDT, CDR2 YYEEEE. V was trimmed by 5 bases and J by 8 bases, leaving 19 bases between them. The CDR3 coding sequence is TGTGCCAGCAGTCGACCTCCGGGAACCCTAGAAGCTTTCTTT. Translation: CASSRPPGTLEAFF.

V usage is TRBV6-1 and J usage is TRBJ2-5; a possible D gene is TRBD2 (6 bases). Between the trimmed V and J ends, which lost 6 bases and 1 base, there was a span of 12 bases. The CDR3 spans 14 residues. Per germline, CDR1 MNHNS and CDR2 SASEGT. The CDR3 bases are TGTGCCAGCAGGAGGGGCGGGGCCCAAGAGACCCAGTACTTC. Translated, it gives CASRRGGAQETQYF.